A selection of T cell receptor beta chains follows, all from one sample in a study of blood T cell repertoires in COVID-19. The assay was immunoSEQ multiplex PCR, and TCRdb's table has in-frame clones only and misses some. The sample carries roughly 150,000 clones, 65% to 80% recorded once. Material for sequencing was PBMCs or T cells enriched from blood (not recorded which). The source of these receptors is a woman between 70 and 85 years old in a cohort exposed to, infected with or recovered from COVID-19 (not recorded which). The CDR3 runs from the conserved cysteine through the conserved F or W. D genes are given only for firm matches. Part of the rows lack a size; the others show once, few, many or a class for expanded clones.

clone_size d_call j_call v_call cdr3_length cdr3_nt cdr3_aa
. TRBD2 TRBJ2-1 TRBV11-3 17 TGTGCCAGCAGCTTACTGTTAGCGGGAGGTTCAAACAATGAGCAGTTCTTC CASSLLLAGGSNNEQFF
. TRBD2 TRBJ2-1 TRBV6-1 14 TGTGCCAGCAGTGAAAGGGAGGGTTACAATGAGCAGTTCTTC CASSEREGYNEQFF
. . TRBJ1-2 TRBV4-3 15 TGCGCCAGCAGCCAAGATTTGGGCAGATCCTATGGCTACACCTTC CASSQDLGRSYGYTF
few . TRBJ1-6 TRBV19 16 TGTGCCAGTAGTATCAGAAGGAGCTCCTATAATTCACCCCTCCACTTT CASSIRRSSYNSPLHF
. TRBD2 TRBJ2-1 TRBV7-2 14 TGTGCCAGCAGCTCAGCGGGAGGGCCACGGGAGCAGTTCTTC CASSSAGGPREQFF
. . TRBJ2-1 TRBV12-3/TRBV12-4 13 TGTGCCAGCAGCGACAGCACTTACAATGAGCAGTTCTTC CASSDSTYNEQFF
. TRBD2 TRBJ2-5 TRBV7-7 17 TGTGCTAGCAGCGATTCGGCAGCGGGAGGGTTCCGGGAGACCCAGTACTTC CASSDSAAGGFRETQYF
. . TRBJ2-1 TRBV5-1 14 TGCGCCAGCAGCTTGGCCGTGACTCCTGGTGAGCAGTTCTTC CASSLAVTPGEQFF
. TRBD2 TRBJ2-1 TRBV7-9 16 TGTGCCAGCAGCTCCGGTGGCGGGAGGTTTTACAATGAGCAGTTCTTC CASSSGGGRFYNEQFF
once . TRBJ2-1 TRBV9 16 TGTGCCAGCAGCGCCCAACAGGGCTCGATCTACAATGAGCAGTTCTTC CASSAQQGSIYNEQFF
. TRBD2 TRBJ2-5 TRBV16 19 TGTGCCAGCAGCCGGCTAATAGGGACAGCGGGAGGAATTGAAGAGACCCAGTACTTC CASSRLIGTAGGIEETQYF
. . TRBJ1-5 TRBV7-2 15 TGTGCCAGCAGCTTAGTCGCAGGGTTGGGTCAGCCCCAGCATTTT CASSLVAGLGQPQHF
. . TRBJ1-5 TRBV18 15 TGTGCCAGCTCACCAGGGGCGGGGGGCAATCAGCCCCAGCATTTT CASSPGAGGNQPQHF